These 21 T cell receptor beta chains came from one sample sequenced in a study of shared clonotypes between healthy human individuals. The assay was immunoSEQ multiplex PCR, and TCRdb's table has in-frame clones only and misses some. Here the sample spans hundreds of thousands of clones, about 80% being singletons. The sequencing input was PBMCs. The receptors here all came from a woman aged 40 to 50 in good health. Some clones in this sample may be carry-over from other donors' samples.

Remarks on this clone: This sample includes further DNA sequences coding for the same CDR3. J is TRBJ2-7 and V is TRBV29-1; TRBD1 matches 9 bases. V trimming: 4 bases; J trimming: 2 bases; junction bases outside the gene matches: 3. The CDR3 spans 13 residues. CDR1 SQVTM and CDR2 ANQGSEA come from the germline V gene. CDR3 in amino acids: CSVGRTGAYEQYF. CDR3 coding DNA: TGCAGCGTTGGCCGGACAGGGGCCTACGAGCAGTACTTC.

This clone has a single count. The rearrangement uses TRBV27 and TRBJ2-3; 9 bases line up with TRBD2. Germline assignment: CDR1 MNHEY and CDR2 SMNVEV (reference sequence). Trimming at V came to 7 bases and at J to 5 bases, leaving 13 bases not matched to a gene. CDR3 length equals 16 residues. The CDR3 bases are TGTGCCAGCACCCAGCACGGGACTAGCAATGGAGATACGCAGTATTTT. Amino acids: CASTQHGTSNGDTQYF.

The rearrangement links TRBV7-2 to TRBJ2-3; D not resolved. Trimming pared 2 bases from V and 2 bases from J, leaving 8 bases between. Looked up from germline, CDR1 is SGHTA and CDR2 is FQGNSA. The CDR3 runs to 14 residues. CDR3 residues: CASSLFYTTDTQYF. CDR3 nucleotides: TGTGCCAGCAGCTTATTCTACACCACAGATACGCAGTATTTT. Full variable domain (rest looked up from reference TRBV7-2 and TRBJ2-3): GAGVSQSPSNKVTEKGKDVELRCDPISGHTALYWYRQSLGQGLEFLIYFQGNSAPDKSGLPSDRFSAERTGGSVSTLTIQRTQQEDSAVYLCASSLFYTTDTQYFGPGTRLTVL.

This clone was observed a single time. The CDR3 nucleotides read TGTGCCAGCAGTTTATCTGGAACTGGAAACACCATATATTTT. Translated, it gives CASSLSGTGNTIYF. The chain is built from TRBV28 and TRBJ1-3; D is unclear. The V gene lost 1 base and the J gene lost 2 bases, with 6 bases spanning the gap. The germline CDR1 and CDR2 sequences are MDHEN and SYDVKM. The CDR3 contains 14 residues. The complete variable domain, with remaining parts taken from reference TRBV28 and TRBJ1-3, reads DVKVTQSSRYLVKRTGEKVFLECVQDMDHENMFWYRQDPGLGLRLIYFSYDVKMKEKGDIPEGYSVSREKKERFSLILESASTNQTSMYLCASSLSGTGNTIYFGEGSWLTVV.

The chain has TRBV18 and TRBJ2-5, with 7 bases matching TRBD2. The germline CDR1 and CDR2 sequences are KGHSH and LQKENI. This CDR3 is built from 15 residues. Germline trimming cut 3 bases from V and 1 base from J; bases unmatched to any gene: 5. In DNA form, the CDR3 reads TGTGCCAGCTCACCTACAAAGCGGGGCCAAGAGACCCAGTACTTC. It specifies CASSPTKRGQETQYF.

The gene calls are TRBV18 and TRBJ2-3; possibly TRBD2 for D (5 bases). The CDR3 is 15 residues long. Germline V CDR1 and CDR2: KGHSH, LQKENI. V was shortened by 3 bases and J by 0 bases, with 10 bases between the two germline ends. The CDR3 nucleotides read TGTGCCAGCTCACCCCAAAGCGGAAGCACAGATACGCAGTATTTT. Amino acid sequence: CASSPQSGSTDTQYF.

This chain joins TRBV19 and TRBJ2-1; D call uncertain. The germline gives CDR1 LNHDA, CDR2 SQIVND (reference sequence). The CDR3 is 16 amino acids. V was clipped by 2 bases and J by 5 bases, with 16 bases between them. CDR3 protein: CASSIPRHQKDNEQFF. Written as DNA, the CDR3 is TGTGCCAGTAGTATACCGCGTCACCAAAAGGACAATGAGCAGTTCTTC.

This chain connects TRBV15 to TRBJ2-7, with 9 bases identical to TRBD2. Germline lookup yields CDR1 LNHNV and CDR2 YYDKDF (reference sequence). V dropped 4 bases and J dropped 3; count of bases not matched to a gene: 7. The CDR3 totals 15 residues. The CDR3 DNA follows: TGTGCCACCAGCAAAGGACTAGCGAATAACTACGAGCAGTACTTC. This encodes CATSKGLANNYEQYF.

The chain combines TRBV30 with TRBJ2-5; 8 bases align to TRBD2. From germline, CDR1 is GTSNPN and CDR2 SVGIG (reference sequence). The J segment lost 7 bases and the V segment lost 7 bases, leaving 11 bases of the junction unmatched. CDR3 length equals 13 residues. For the CDR3, the DNA is TGTGCCTCATTAAAGCGGGAGTCGGGGACCCAGTACTTC. Its translation: CASLKRESGTQYF.

This chain connects TRBV6-1 to TRBJ1-3; D gene uncertain. The V and J ends lost 6 bases and 0 bases respectively, with 12 bases between them. CDR1 and CDR2 (germline): MNHNS, SASEGT. This CDR3 region has 15 residues. The CDR3 loop is CASSPGIYSGNTIYF. The CDR3 nucleotides read TGTGCCAGCAGCCCGGGAATCTACTCTGGAAACACCATATATTTT.

The chain is built from TRBV19 and TRBJ1-2, with a possible D match to TRBD1 (5 bases). Germline assignment: CDR1 LNHDA and CDR2 SQIVND (reference sequence). The CDR3 runs to 12 residues. V was clipped by 8 bases and J by 7 bases, with 14 bases between them. The CDR3, as DNA: TGTGCCAGTCGGGGCGGCCCCTCTGGCTACACCTTC. It is translated as CASRGGPSGYTF.

The chain links TRBV28 to TRBJ2-5; 7 positions match TRBD2. The J segment lost 4 bases and the V segment lost 8 bases, leaving 13 bases of the junction unmatched. Germline CDR1 reads MDHEN; CDR2 reads SYDVKM. This CDR3 is built from 15 residues. The CDR3 loop is CASRGLSGVPETQYF. The CDR3 DNA reads TGTGCCAGCCGCGGACTAAGCGGGGTCCCAGAGACCCAGTACTTC.

The chain recombines TRBV9 with TRBJ2-1; 8 bases line up with TRBD1. V lost 3 bases, J lost 0 bases, and 5 bases stayed unmatched. The CDR3 extends over 16 amino acids. Germline CDR1 and CDR2: SGDLS and YYNGEE. The CDR3 nucleotides are TGTGCCAGCAGCGAGGGACAGGTCTACTCCTACAATGAGCAGTTCTTC. Protein: CASSEGQVYSYNEQFF.

The chain links TRBV7-2 to TRBJ2-7, with D possibly being TRBD1 or TRBD2 (5 bases each). Germline lookup yields CDR1 SGHTA and CDR2 FQGNSA. The CDR3 is 14 amino acids. The ends were cut back, 5 bases at V and 2 bases at J, with 13 bases in the middle. The CDR3 reads CASSTRRGPYEQYF. CDR3 DNA: TGTGCCAGCAGCACCCGACGGGGACCCTACGAGCAGTACTTC.

V gene TRBV5-1 combines with J gene TRBJ1-5, with D unresolved. With 4 bases removed from V and 5 bases from J, the gap between germline ends came to 10 bases. This CDR3 comprises 13 residues. Germline CDR1 and CDR2: SGHRS and YFSETQ. The CDR3 sequence: CASSQSPDQPQHF. CDR3 bases: TGCGCCAGCAGCCAAAGCCCAGATCAGCCCCAGCATTTT. The full variable domain, completed using reference TRBV5-1 and TRBJ1-5, is KAGVTQTPRYLIKTRGQQVTLSCSPISGHRSVSWYQQTPGQGLQFLFEYFSETQRNKGNFPGRFSGRQFSNSRSEMNVSTLELGDSALYLCASSQSPDQPQHFGDGTRLSIL.

The rearrangement links TRBV15 to TRBJ1-5; TRBD1 aligns across 8 bases. Germline trimming cut 8 bases from V and 0 bases from J; bases unmatched to any gene: 3. CDR1 is LNHNV and CDR2 is YYDKDF in the germline V gene (reference sequence). The CDR3 extends over 14 amino acids. CDR3 DNA sequence: TGTGCCACCGGGACAGGAGATAGCAATCAGCCCCAGCATTTT. This gives the protein CATGTGDSNQPQHF.

The gene calls are TRBV19 and TRBJ2-1, with D tentatively TRBD2 (5 bases). Germline V gene lookup returns CDR1 LNHDA and CDR2 SQIVND (reference sequence). CDR3 length equals 11 residues. Trimming pared 8 bases from V and 9 bases from J, leaving 11 bases between. CDR3 sequence (DNA): TGTGCCAGTCTGGGAGTAGCTGAGCAGTTCTTC. It encodes CASLGVAEQFF.

V is TRBV7-6 and J is TRBJ2-1; 9 bases align to TRBD2. The CDR3 is 15 amino acids. The ends lost 0 bases at V and 4 bases at J; junction bases unmatched: 1. Germline V gives CDR1 SGHVS, CDR2 FNYEAQ. CDR3 region: CASSLAAGGYNEQFF. In DNA, the CDR3 is TGTGCCAGCAGCTTAGCGGCGGGAGGGTACAATGAGCAGTTCTTC.

In DNA, the CDR3 is TGTGCCAGCAGTGACCTAGCGGGAGTCCCTTTGTACTTC. This translates into CASSDLAGVPLYF. The V gene is TRBV2, the J gene TRBJ2-7; 10 positions agree with TRBD2. V was clipped by 3 bases and J by 12 bases; unmatched bases: 8. The CDR3 spans 13 residues. Germline V lookup: CDR1 SNHLY, CDR2 FYNNEI.

V and J are TRBV28 and TRBJ2-1; 7 bases are shared with TRBD2. Germline V gives CDR1 MDHEN, CDR2 SYDVKM. This CDR3 is built from 16 residues. The trim removed 2 bases at V and 11 bases at J, leaving 15 bases unmatched. The CDR3 DNA follows: TGTGCCAGCAGTTTAGCCGGCCCCACTAGCGACCTGAAGCAGTTCTTC. This encodes CASSLAGPTSDLKQFF.

The table lists this clone with a few counts. This sequence joins TRBV9 and TRBJ1-1, with no clear D. The CDR3 has 15 amino acids. Per the germline V gene, CDR1 is SGDLS and CDR2 is YYNGEE. V lost 4 bases, J lost 0 bases, and 13 bases lay in between. CDR3 DNA sequence: TGTGCCAGCAGCTTCCGGGCCGAGTTGAACACTGAAGCTTTCTTT. Its translation is CASSFRAELNTEAFF.